The T cell receptor (beta chain) under discussion was sequenced for a study of human T cells and chemical hapten exposure. TCRdb re-derived calls from the RACE reads in MiXCR, one entry per CDR3 protein. The sample has about 35,000 distinct CDR3 sequences, 5.5% to 7.5% seen once. This clonotype has a count of ten or more. Germline V gene data show CDR1 as MNHEY and CDR2 as SVGAGI. This CDR3 contains 12 residues. With 8 bases removed from V and 9 bases from J, the gap between germline ends came to 14 bases. Noted time point: patch test 1, 2 weeks after DPC sensitization. Regarding treatment: therapeutic diphenylcyclopropenone sensitization with weekly scalp DPC. Unfractionated whole blood was the source from which total RNA was extracted.

The rearrangement uses TRBV6-5 and TRBJ2-1; perhaps D is TRBD1 or TRBD2 (5 bases each). The material was whole blood, obtained in connection with sensitization to the hapten diphenylcyclopropenone (DPC). The receptor was derived from a woman aged 25-40 years with alopecia areata. Some clones in this sample may be carry-over from other donors' samples. The DNA for the CDR3 is TGTGCCAGCCAGGGAGTTTTAGGTGAGCAGTTCTTC. It is translated as CASQGVLGEQFF.